The rows below give T cell receptor beta chains drawn from one sample of a study of CD8 T cells in Susac syndrome. TCRdb re-analysed the immunoSEQ multiplex PCR reads in MiXCR, keeping a single row per CDR3 protein. The sample holds under 150,000 distinct CDR3 sequences, approximately 95% seen once. The sequencing input was CD8+ T cells from PBMCs. Source of these receptors: a human donor in good health. Both conserved end residues are part of each CDR3. A D gene is named only where the DNA matches it firmly. Size is omitted from some rows. Given values are once, few, many or a class for expanded clones.

cdr3_length j_call clone_size d_call v_call cdr3_aa cdr3_nt
12 TRBJ2-1 - - TRBV27 CASGFTYNEQFF TGTGCCAGCGGCTTCACCTACAATGAGCAGTTCTTC
12 TRBJ2-1 - - TRBV6-5 CASSPAANEQFF TGTGCCAGCAGCCCGGCTGCGAATGAGCAGTTCTTC
17 TRBJ2-2 - TRBD2 TRBV4-3 CASSPGTSGRRGGELFF TGCGCCAGCAGCCCAGGGACTAGCGGGAGGAGAGGCGGGGAGCTGTTTTTT
17 TRBJ2-2 - - TRBV9 CASSVHRQNANTGELFF TGTGCCAGCAGCGTCCACCGACAGAACGCGAACACCGGGGAGCTGTTTTTT
15 TRBJ2-5 - TRBD2 TRBV15 CATSRDRSAGETQYF TGTGCCACCAGCAGAGATAGGTCAGCGGGGGAGACCCAGTACTTC
16 TRBJ2-1 - TRBD2 TRBV6-4 CASSTTLAGPHNEQFF TGTGCCAGCAGTACCACCTTAGCGGGACCACACAATGAGCAGTTCTTC
13 TRBJ1-5 - - TRBV20-1 CSGGTEGNQPQHF TGCAGTGGTGGCACAGAAGGCAATCAGCCCCAGCATTTT
12 TRBJ2-7 - - TRBV29-1 CSVPDPPHEQYF TGCAGCGTACCAGACCCGCCACACGAGCAGTACTTC
13 TRBJ1-1 - - TRBV27 CASSLTENTEAFF TGTGCCAGCAGTTTAACCGAGAACACTGAAGCTTTCTTT
11 TRBJ1-2 - - TRBV29-1 CSVATLYGYTF TGCAGCGTTGCTACCCTCTATGGCTACACCTTC
14 TRBJ2-1 - - TRBV27 CASSLRGLGNEQFF TGTGCCAGCAGTCTCAGGGGATTGGGCAATGAGCAGTTCTTC
13 TRBJ1-2 - - TRBV9 CASSVDRLSGYTF TGTGCCAGCAGCGTAGATCGGCTAAGTGGCTACACCTTC
13 TRBJ1-1 - TRBD1 TRBV30 CAWSAGGSTEAFF TGTGCCTGGAGTGCAGGGGGAAGTACTGAAGCTTTCTTT
15 TRBJ2-1 - TRBD2 TRBV5-1 CASSLGGLAANEQFF TGCGCCAGCAGCTTGGGGGGACTAGCCGCCAATGAGCAGTTCTTC
14 TRBJ1-2 once - TRBV27 CASSFLEGGYGYTF TGTGCCAGCAGTTTTCTCGAGGGCGGCTATGGCTACACCTTC
15 TRBJ1-1 - TRBD1 TRBV14 CASSPRQGLNTEAFF TGTGCCAGCAGCCCACGACAGGGGTTGAACACTGAAGCTTTCTTT
14 TRBJ1-2 - - TRBV20-1 CSALVRGLINGYTF TGCAGTGCTCTAGTCCGGGGCCTCATAAATGGCTACACCTTC
15 TRBJ2-1 - - TRBV28 CASSSTRSDDGEQFF TGTGCCAGCAGCTCGACCCGATCGGACGACGGTGAGCAGTTCTTC
14 TRBJ2-4 - TRBD1 TRBV27 CASSSRGAKNIQYF TGTGCCAGCAGCTCCAGGGGGGCCAAAAACATTCAGTACTTC
14 TRBJ1-2 - - TRBV14 CASSQVVGGHGYTF TGTGCCAGCAGCCAAGTCGTAGGGGGTCATGGCTACACCTTC
11 TRBJ2-7 - - TRBV7-6 CASSDPTGQYF TGTGCCAGCAGCGATCCTACGGGGCAGTACTTC
14 TRBJ2-1 - - TRBV30 CAWSGTINYNEQFF TGTGCCTGGAGTGGGACTATTAACTACAATGAGCAGTTCTTC
17 TRBJ2-5 - TRBD1 TRBV6-1 CASRNRGPGTRGETQYF TGTGCCAGCAGGAACAGGGGGCCCGGGACCAGAGGAGAGACCCAGTACTTC
13 TRBJ2-1 - TRBD1 TRBV29-1 CSVAGGDYNEQFF TGCAGCGTTGCAGGGGGCGACTACAATGAGCAGTTCTTC
15 TRBJ2-7 - TRBD2 TRBV12-3/TRBV12-4 CASSPTSGRGYEQYF TGTGCCAGCAGTCCGACTAGCGGGAGAGGCTACGAGCAGTACTTC
15 TRBJ1-5 - TRBD1 TRBV13 CASSLGRTGSQPQHF TGTGCCAGCAGCTTAGGCCGGACAGGGAGTCAGCCCCAGCATTTT
11 TRBJ1-2 - - TRBV29-1 CSVEDRLGYTF TGCAGCGTTGAGGACAGACTTGGCTACACCTTC
13 TRBJ1-2 once - TRBV12-5 CASGHQGGYGYTF TGTGCTAGTGGCCATCAGGGAGGCTATGGCTACACCTTC
11 TRBJ2-3 - - TRBV20-1 CSAGFADTQYF TGCAGTGCTGGTTTCGCAGATACGCAGTATTTT
16 TRBJ1-2 - TRBD1 TRBV27 CASSREASGTAYGYTF TGTGCCAGCAGTCGAGAGGCCTCCGGGACAGCCTATGGCTACACCTTC
14 TRBJ2-7 - - TRBV20-1 CSARGRLGDYEQYF TGCAGTGCTAGAGGTCGACTGGGAGACTACGAGCAGTACTTC
15 TRBJ1-2 - - TRBV18 CASSLRDALGYGYTF TGTGCCAGCTCACTCCGGGACGCCCTAGGCTATGGCTACACCTTC
15 TRBJ2-3 - - TRBV29-1 CSVDPQLSLGDTQYF TGCAGCGTTGATCCCCAGCTGTCTCTGGGAGATACGCAGTATTTT
19 TRBJ2-7 - - TRBV4-3 CASSQVIEGTDMWDDEQYF TGCGCCAGCAGCCAAGTCATCGAAGGGACCGATATGTGGGATGACGAGCAGTACTTC
16 TRBJ1-1 - - TRBV19 CASSMVVTLMNTEAFF TGTGCCAGTAGTATGGTTGTGACGTTGATGAACACTGAAGCTTTCTTT
16 TRBJ2-7 once - TRBV29-1 CSARDKGGAGDHEQYF TGCAGCGCCCGGGACAAAGGGGGTGCGGGAGATCACGAGCAGTACTTC
14 TRBJ1-1 - - TRBV30 CAWTGAGVATEAFF TGTGCCTGGACGGGTGCGGGGGTGGCCACTGAAGCTTTCTTT
10 TRBJ2-1 - - TRBV29-1 CSVGAWEQFF TGCAGCGTTGGGGCTTGGGAGCAGTTCTTC
16 TRBJ2-7 - - TRBV12-3/TRBV12-4 CASSGIGTIGGYEQYF TGTGCCAGCAGTGGAATCGGTACTATAGGGGGGTACGAGCAGTACTTC
12 TRBJ2-1 - - TRBV14 CASSQGLFEQFF TGTGCCAGCAGCCAAGGACTATTTGAGCAGTTCTTC
17 TRBJ2-3 - - TRBV6-5 CASSYSPPGALGDTQYF TGTGCCAGCAGTTACTCTCCTCCAGGGGCGCTTGGGGATACGCAGTATTTT
13 TRBJ2-7 - - TRBV2 CASSGGTTYEQYF TGTGCCAGCAGTGGAGGCACTACCTACGAGCAGTACTTC
14 TRBJ2-7 - - TRBV28 CASSHDSSSSEQYF TGTGCCAGCAGTCACGACAGTAGTTCGTCCGAGCAGTACTTC
15 TRBJ2-7 once TRBD2 TRBV2 CASSETAGGTYEQYF TGTGCCAGCAGTGAGACAGCGGGAGGAACCTACGAGCAGTACTTC
12 TRBJ2-7 - - TRBV28 CASRWAGYEQYF TGTGCCAGTCGGTGGGCGGGCTACGAGCAGTACTTC
15 TRBJ2-7 - - TRBV13 CASSPPRSTSYEQYF TGTGCCAGCAGCCCCCCCCGCAGCACCTCCTACGAGCAGTACTTC
14 TRBJ2-3 - - TRBV30 CAWTVGRITDTQYF TGTGCCTGGACCGTTGGGCGGATCACAGATACGCAGTATTTT
14 TRBJ2-7 - TRBD2 TRBV27 CASSLEGGSREQYF TGTGCCAGCAGTTTAGAGGGCGGGAGTCGCGAGCAGTACTTC